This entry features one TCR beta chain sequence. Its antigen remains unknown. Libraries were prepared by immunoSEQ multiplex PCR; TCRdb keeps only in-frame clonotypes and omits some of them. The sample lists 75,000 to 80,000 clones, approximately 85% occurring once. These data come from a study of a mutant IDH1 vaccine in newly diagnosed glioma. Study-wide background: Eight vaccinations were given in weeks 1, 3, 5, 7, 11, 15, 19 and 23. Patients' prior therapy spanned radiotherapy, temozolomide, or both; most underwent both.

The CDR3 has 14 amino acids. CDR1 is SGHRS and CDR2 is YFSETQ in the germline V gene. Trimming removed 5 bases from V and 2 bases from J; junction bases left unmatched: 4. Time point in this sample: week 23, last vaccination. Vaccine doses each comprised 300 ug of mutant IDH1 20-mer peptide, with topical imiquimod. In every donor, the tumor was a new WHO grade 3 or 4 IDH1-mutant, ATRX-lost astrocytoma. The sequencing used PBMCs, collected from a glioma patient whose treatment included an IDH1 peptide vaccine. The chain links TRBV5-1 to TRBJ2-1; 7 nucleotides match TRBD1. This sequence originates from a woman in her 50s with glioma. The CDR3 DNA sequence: TGCGCCAGCAGAACAGGGGCCCCCTACAATGAGCAGTTCTTC. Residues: CASRTGAPYNEQFF.